Listed here are 14 T cell receptor beta chains from one sample, sequenced in a study of CD8+CD57+ T cells in acquired aplastic anemia. Researchers used genomic DNA as the template to profile TCR beta VDJ and CDR3. TCRdb re-analysed the reads in MiXCR, keeping a single row per CDR3 protein. This sample has roughly 150,000 distinct CDR3 sequences; approximately 44% occur once, and the top ten carry 1.1%. The sequenced sample was sorted CD4+, CD8+, or CD8+CD57+ T cells (not recorded which) from PBMCs. The receptors shown here come from a human donor in good health.

This clonotype appeared a single time. The chain has TRBV20-1 and TRBJ2-5; TRBD1 agrees at 11 bases. V shed 1 base, J shed 1 base, and the junction held 5 bases outside the gene matches. Germline lookup yields CDR1 DFQATT and CDR2 SNEGSKA (reference sequence). The CDR3 loop spans 16 amino acids. The CDR3 sequence is CSARATGTGGQETQYF. CDR3 DNA sequence: TGCAGTGCTAGAGCGACCGGGACAGGGGGCCAAGAGACCCAGTACTTC.

This clonotype was seen ten or more times. The chain joins TRBV24-1 to TRBJ2-3; D is undetermined. V was shortened by 7 bases and J by 6 bases, with 13 bases between the two germline ends. This CDR3 is built from 13 residues. From germline, CDR1 is KGHDR and CDR2 SFDVKD. The CDR3: CATRKGLGDTQYF. The CDR3 coding sequence is TGTGCCACCAGAAAGGGCCTAGGGGATACGCAGTATTTT.

This chain joins TRBV9 and TRBJ2-2; D gene unclear. Trimming removed 3 bases at V and 6 bases at J, with 6 bases between. Germline CDR1 SGDLS, CDR2 YYNGEE. This CDR3 comprises 12 residues. CDR3 DNA: TGTGCCAGCAGCGCCTACCCCGGGGAGCTGTTTTTT. Translation gives CASSAYPGELFF.

The J gene is TRBJ2-7, the V gene TRBV5-8, with 11 bases that match TRBD1. The CDR3 runs 15 residues. CDR1 and CDR2 from the germline V gene are SGHTS and YDEGEE. The V segment lost 0 bases and the J segment 2 bases; nucleotides outside the gene matches: 1. CDR3: CASSLEGQGAYEQYF. CDR3 bases: TGTGCCAGCAGCTTGGAGGGACAGGGGGCCTACGAGCAGTACTTC.

Regarding this clonotype: The junction does not match germline at one end; this may be a read error. This rearrangement joins TRBV19 to TRBJ2-1; D unresolved. Germline V CDR1 and CDR2: LNHDA, SQIVND (reference sequence). The CDR3 runs 14 residues. The chain's CDR3 is CASSISGRSNEQFF. DNA of the CDR3: TGTGCCAGCAGTATCAGTGGCCGAAGCAATGAGCAGTTCTTC.

This clonotype occurred many times. V and J are TRBV20-1 and TRBJ1-2; a weak D match, TRBD1 (6 bases). V lost 4 bases, J lost 3 bases, and 9 bases lay in between. The length of the CDR3 is 12 residues. Per germline, CDR1 DFQATT and CDR2 SNEGSKA (reference sequence). CDR3 amino acids: CSANKGDYGYTF. The DNA of the CDR3 is TGCAGTGCTAACAAGGGGGACTATGGCTACACCTTC.

This clonotype was found many times. The rearrangement links TRBV20-1 to TRBJ2-3; 7 bases line up with TRBD2. The V segment lost 5 bases and the J segment 4 bases; nucleotides outside the gene matches: 6. There are 13 residues in the CDR3. Germline CDR1 DFQATT, CDR2 SNEGSKA (reference sequence). The CDR3, as DNA: TGCAGTGCTCCGACTAGCTCGTCAGATACGCAGTATTTT. Protein product: CSAPTSSSDTQYF.

This clonotype was seen many times. The V gene is TRBV2, the J gene TRBJ2-2, with D possibly matching TRBD2 (6 bases). Trimming left V 8 bases short and J 3 bases short, with 16 bases between. There are 15 residues in the CDR3. Germline V gene sequence: CDR1 SNHLY, CDR2 FYNNEI. CDR3 nucleotides: TGTGCCAGCCGACTAGGGCAGGTGTACACCGGGGAGCTGTTTTTT. Its translation is CASRLGQVYTGELFF.

This clonotype was seen ten or more times. CDR3 residues: CASSPPQGYSNQPQHF. CDR3 nucleotides: TGTGCCAGCAGTCCCCCACAGGGGTATAGCAATCAGCCCCAGCATTTT. This rearrangement joins TRBV6-4 to TRBJ1-5; TRBD1 aligns across 7 bases. Germline CDR1 MRHNA, CDR2 SNTAGT. V lost 5 bases, J lost 0 bases, and 7 bases stayed unmatched. The CDR3 spans 16 residues.

Many counts were recorded for this clonotype. V usage is TRBV20-1 and J usage is TRBJ2-7; 9 bases are shared with TRBD2. This CDR3 has 15 amino acids. After removal of 4 bases from V and 3 bases from J, the junction contained 10 bases not matched to a gene. Germline assignment: CDR1 DFQATT and CDR2 SNEGSKA (reference sequence). CDR3 amino acids: CSATPGLAGNYEQYF. The DNA for the CDR3 is TGCAGTGCTACTCCAGGGCTAGCGGGGAACTACGAGCAGTACTTC.

This clonotype was seen once. The V call is TRBV24-1, the J call TRBJ2-5, with 10 bases lining up with TRBD1. Trimming cost V 9 bases and J 2 bases; bases outside gene matches: 5. Germline V gives CDR1 KGHDR, CDR2 SFDVKD. The CDR3 is 14 amino acids. The CDR3 coding sequence is TGTGCCACCGGGACAGGGGAATTACAAGAGACCCAGTACTTC. It translates to CATGTGELQETQYF.

The chain links TRBV24-1 to TRBJ2-1, with D possibly being TRBD1 (5 bases). The CDR3 spans 15 residues. Trimming took off 4 bases at V and 1 base at J, with 10 bases between the two ends. The V gene's germline CDR1 is KGHDR and CDR2 SFDVKD. The CDR3 nucleotides are TGTGCCACCAGTGACCGAGACAGATCCTACAATGAGCAGTTCTTC. Protein sequence: CATSDRDRSYNEQFF.

This clonotype was found a few times. This sequence joins TRBV28 and TRBJ1-5; D is uncertain. CDR1 is MDHEN and CDR2 is SYDVKM in the germline V gene. CDR3 length: 12 residues. Trimming took 7 bases from V and 1 from J, leaving 5 bases between them. CDR3 amino acids: CASTGSNQPQHF. CDR3 DNA: TGTGCCAGCACGGGGAGCAATCAGCCCCAGCATTTT.

There are many counts of this clonotype. The chain combines TRBV12-3 or TRBV12-4 with TRBJ2-7; D unresolved. The J call may be incorrect, as the DNA end agrees better with TRBJ2-5. The CDR3 runs to 12 residues. CDR3 sequence reads: CASSPLTETQYF. CDR3 coding DNA: TGTGCCAGCAGTCCCCTCACTGAGACCCAGTACTTC.